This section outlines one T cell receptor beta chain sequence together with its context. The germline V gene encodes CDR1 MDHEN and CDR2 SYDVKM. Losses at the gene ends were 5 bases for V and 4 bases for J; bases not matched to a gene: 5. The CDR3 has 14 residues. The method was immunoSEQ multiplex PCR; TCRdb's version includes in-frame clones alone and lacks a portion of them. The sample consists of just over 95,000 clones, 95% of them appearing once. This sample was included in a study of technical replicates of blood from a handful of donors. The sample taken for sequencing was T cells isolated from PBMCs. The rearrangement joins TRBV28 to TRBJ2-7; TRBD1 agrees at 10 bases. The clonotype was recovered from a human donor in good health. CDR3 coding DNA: TGTGCCAGCAGTCCGGGACAGGGGTATTACGAGCAGTACTTC. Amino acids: CASSPGQGYYEQYF.